The 21 T cell receptor beta chains presented below share a single source sample, sequenced in a study of cytomegalovirus exposure and HLA in healthy donors. PCR used 60 Vbeta primers and 13 Jbeta primers. Measured with immunoSEQ multiplex PCR; TCRdb has only the in-frame clones, and not every one. Seen here are approximately 150,000 clones, around 72% observed once, and the top ten hold approximately 6.8%. Sequencing used PBMCs. These receptors were collected from a middle-aged woman in good health and CMV-seropositive.

This clone was seen a handful of times. The rearrangement links TRBV4-2 to TRBJ1-2; D is ambiguous. Germline loops: CDR1 LGHNA, CDR2 YNFKEQ. The germline V and J ends were trimmed by 5 bases and 2 bases, with 9 bases remaining between them. CDR3 length: 13 residues. The CDR3 reads CASSSVLNYGYTF. In nucleotides, the CDR3 is TGTGCCAGCAGCTCGGTGTTGAACTATGGCTACACCTTC.

This sequence joins TRBV6-5 and TRBJ1-1; possible D gene TRBD1, 6 bases. V lost 1 base, J lost 5 bases, and 11 bases lay in between. This CDR3 comprises 14 residues. The V gene's germline CDR1 is MNHEY and CDR2 SVGAGI. In nucleotides, the CDR3 is TGTGCCAGCAGTTACTATGGGGGCGAAACTGAAGCTTTCTTT. Translation gives CASSYYGGETEAFF.

With respect to this clone: Germline and junction disagree at one end, which may indicate a read error. V is TRBV7-9 and J is TRBJ2-1; the match to TRBD1 covers 8 bases. Germline loops: CDR1 SEHNR, CDR2 FQNEAQ (reference sequence). The CDR3 runs 15 residues. The CDR3 nucleotides read TGTTCCAGCAGCCGAAAGGACAGGGCCTACAATGAGCAGTTCTTC. Residues: CSSSRKDRAYNEQFF.

In its sample, this clone was seen a few times. The chain employs TRBV19 and TRBJ2-7, with 10 bases identical to TRBD1. J gave up 2 bases and V 5 bases, and 6 bases lay outside the gene matches. The CDR3 runs to 15 residues. The V gene's germline CDR1 is LNHDA and CDR2 SQIVND (reference sequence). The CDR3 nucleotides are TGTGCCAGTAGTTCAACCGGGACAGGGGCCTACGAGCAGTACTTC. This codes for CASSSTGTGAYEQYF.

V usage is TRBV7-2 and J usage is TRBJ1-2; D perhaps matches TRBD1 (6 bases). The V end lost 3 bases, the J end lost 8 bases, and 13 bases lay between the germline ends. The CDR3 is 13 residues long. Germline V gene sequence: CDR1 SGHTA, CDR2 FQGNSA. CDR3 residues: CASSFPGVNGYTF. DNA of the CDR3: TGTGCCAGCAGCTTTCCAGGGGTTAACGGCTACACCTTC.

V usage is TRBV9 and J usage is TRBJ2-5; D is undetermined. The CDR3 is made up of 14 amino acids. CDR1 is SGDLS, CDR2 YYNGEE, per germline. V was cut by 2 bases and J by 2 bases, with 10 bases left in between. The CDR3 spells CASSVGQSQETQYF. The CDR3 region has the DNA TGTGCCAGCAGCGTTGGGCAGAGTCAAGAGACCCAGTACTTC.

The chain links TRBV11-3 to TRBJ2-2; D unresolved. Per the germline V gene, CDR1 is SGHNT and CDR2 is YENEEA. The V end was cut by 5 bases, the J end by 0 bases, with 19 bases between. This CDR3 has 18 residues. The CDR3 DNA reads TGTGCCAGCAGCCTCCGGTCTTCTTCACTCGCGAACACCGGGGAGCTGTTTTTT. It is translated as CASSLRSSSLANTGELFF.

The gene calls are TRBV6-1 and TRBJ1-4; tentative D call: TRBD1 (5 bases). CDR1 MNHNS and CDR2 SASEGT come from the germline V gene. V lost 6 bases, J lost 5 bases, and 16 bases lay in between. The CDR3 extends over 15 amino acids. CDR3 in DNA: TGTGCCAGCAGGGAATCCGGGACTCAAAATGAAAAACTGTTTTTT. Amino acid sequence: CASRESGTQNEKLFF.

J is TRBJ1-1 and V is TRBV5-1, with a possible D match to TRBD1 (6 bases). Germline CDR1 reads SGHRS; CDR2 reads YFSETQ. The germline V and J ends were trimmed by 3 bases and 7 bases, with 13 bases remaining between them. The CDR3 has 13 residues. CDR3 coding DNA: TGCGCCAGCAGCTCGGATACAGGGATTGAAGCTTTCTTT. This gives the protein CASSSDTGIEAFF.

This clone appeared a few times. The V and J genes are TRBV9 and TRBJ2-2, with TRBD1 matching 7 bases. V lost 0 bases and J lost 1; bases outside the gene matches: 12. This CDR3 is built from 19 residues. Germline CDR1 reads SGDLS; CDR2 reads YYNGEE. CDR3 nucleotide sequence: TGTGCCAGCAGCGTAGATCAGGGGGTCAGCTCTAGGAACACCGGGGAGCTGTTTTTT. Translated: CASSVDQGVSSRNTGELFF.

The chain is built from TRBV18 and TRBJ2-5, with 7 bases aligning to TRBD2. The germline CDR1 and CDR2 sequences are KGHSH and LQKENI. V lost 4 bases, J lost 5 bases, and 13 bases stayed unmatched. CDR3 size: 16 residues. CDR3 DNA sequence: TGTGCCAGCTCACTCGCTAGCGGCCTGGTCCGGGAGACCCAGTACTTC. Its translation is CASSLASGLVRETQYF.

The chain uses TRBV10-2 and TRBJ2-5, with 9 bases identical to TRBD1. The J segment lost 4 bases and the V segment lost 6 bases, leaving 6 bases of the junction unmatched. Germline CDR1 is WSHSY and CDR2 is SAAADI. The CDR3 extends over 14 amino acids. The CDR3 loop is CASSKDRGGETQYF. The DNA of the CDR3 is TGCGCCAGCAGCAAAGACAGGGGGGGAGAGACCCAGTACTTC.

The chain combines TRBV5-4 with TRBJ1-2; 8 bases agree with TRBD1. Trimming cost V 0 bases and J 6 bases; bases outside gene matches: 1. In germline, CDR1 is SGHNT, CDR2 YYREEE (reference sequence). This CDR3 is 13 amino acids long. The CDR3 DNA is TGTGCCAGCAGCTTGGCAGGGGGCAATGGCTACACCTTC. As protein: CASSLAGGNGYTF.

The sample holds one count of this clone. The rearrangement joins TRBV11-3 to TRBJ2-5, with D possibly TRBD1 on 6 matching bases. Germline V gene lookup returns CDR1 SGHNT and CDR2 YENEEA. V lost 4 bases, J lost 2 bases, and 14 bases lay in between. This CDR3 comprises 15 residues. CDR3 nucleotides: TGTGCCAGCAGCTCGGGGACACTGACACAAGAGACCCAGTACTTC. Translation: CASSSGTLTQETQYF. Using reference TRBV11-3 and TRBJ2-5 for the parts outside the CDR3, the full variable domain is EAGVVQSPRYKIIEKKQPVAFWCNPISGHNTLYWYLQNLGQGPELLIRYENEEAVDDSQLPKDRFSAERLKGVDSTLKIQPAELGDSAVYLCASSSGTLTQETQYFGPGTRLLVL.

This clone occurred once. V is TRBV4-1 and J is TRBJ1-2, with no clear D. Germline V gene data show CDR1 as MGHRA and CDR2 as YSYEKL. Trimming took 1 base from V and 3 from J, leaving 15 bases between them. This CDR3 comprises 16 residues. The CDR3 is CASSQVSDLGDYGYTF. The CDR3 DNA sequence: TGCGCCAGCAGCCAAGTTTCAGATCTAGGTGACTATGGCTACACCTTC.

The chain combines TRBV7-8 with TRBJ2-6; no clear D gene. The CDR3 length is 18 residues. Germline CDR1 reads SGHVS; CDR2 reads FQNEAQ. V was shortened by 2 bases and J by 0 bases, with 14 bases between the two germline ends. CDR3 sequence reads: CASSLPRRLSSGANVLTF. In nucleotides, the CDR3 is TGTGCCAGCAGCTTACCCCGGAGACTGAGCTCTGGGGCCAACGTCCTGACTTTC.

There are a few counts of this clone. The chain joins TRBV5-4 to TRBJ1-4; 7 nucleotides match TRBD1. The CDR3 is 13 residues long. The ends lost 0 bases at V and 12 bases at J; junction bases unmatched: 5. The germline V gene encodes CDR1 SGHNT and CDR2 YYREEE (reference sequence). CDR3 sequence (DNA): TGTGCCAGCAGCTTGGGACAGGGTAGGGAACTGTTTTTT. Protein: CASSLGQGRELFF.

The chain uses TRBV19 and TRBJ2-2, with D possibly TRBD2 on 5 matching bases. This CDR3 is 12 amino acids long. In germline, CDR1 is LNHDA, CDR2 SQIVND (reference sequence). V was clipped by 9 bases and J by 3 bases, with 8 bases between them. CDR3 nucleotide sequence: TGTGCCAGCAGGAGGTACACCGGGGAGCTGTTTTTT. Translating gives CASRRYTGELFF.

In this sample, this clone turned up once. The chain uses TRBV9 and TRBJ2-1, with 8 bases matching TRBD2. Germline CDR1 reads SGDLS; CDR2 reads YYNGEE. J lost 8 bases, V lost 0 bases, and 13 bases had no gene match. The CDR3 covers 17 residues. The CDR3 bases are TGTGCCAGCAGCGTAGACCTTGCGGGGGGCACTCGGGATGAGCAGTTCTTC. Its translation: CASSVDLAGGTRDEQFF.

V gene TRBV11-2 combines with J gene TRBJ2-3; TRBD2 agrees at 12 bases. Trimming cost V 6 bases and J 0 bases; bases outside gene matches: 4. The germline gives CDR1 SGHAT, CDR2 FQNNGV. CDR3 length: 16 residues. The CDR3 DNA follows: TGTGCCAGCAGATACACTAGCGGGGGGAGCACAGATACGCAGTATTTT. Translation gives CASRYTSGGSTDTQYF. The full variable domain, rest sourced from reference TRBV11-2 and TRBJ2-3, is EAGVAQSPRYKIIEKRQSVAFWCNPISGHATLYWYQQILGQGPKLLIQFQNNGVVDDSQLPKDRFSAERLKGVDSTLKIQPAKLEDSAVYLCASRYTSGGSTDTQYFGPGTRLTVL.

A note on this clone: One end of the junction varies from germline; a read error may be responsible. J is TRBJ2-1 and V is TRBV7-2; TRBD2 aligns across 9 bases. The CDR3 has 15 amino acids. The germline CDR1 and CDR2 sequences are SGHTA and FQGNSA. The CDR3 DNA is TGTGCCAGCAACTTAGTGGCGGGGGGGAAGAATGAGCAGTTCTTC. The encoded protein is CASNLVAGGKNEQFF.